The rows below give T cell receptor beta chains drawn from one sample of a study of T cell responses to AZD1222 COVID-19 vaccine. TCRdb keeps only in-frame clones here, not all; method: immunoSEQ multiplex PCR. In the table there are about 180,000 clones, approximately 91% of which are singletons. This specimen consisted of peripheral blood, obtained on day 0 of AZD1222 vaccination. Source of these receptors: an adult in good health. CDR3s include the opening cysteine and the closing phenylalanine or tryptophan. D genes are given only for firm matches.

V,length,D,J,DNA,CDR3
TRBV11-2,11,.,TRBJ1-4,TGTGCCAGCAGCTTTGGTGAAAAACTGTTTTTT,CASSFGEKLFF
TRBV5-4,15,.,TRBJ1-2,TGTGCCAGCTCCTTAACCCCCGGGCCTGGGTATGGCTACACCTTC,CASSLTPGPGYGYTF
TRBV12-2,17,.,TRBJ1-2,TGTGCAAGTCGCTTAGACGGGAGCACCTGGACTAACTATGGCTACACCTTC,CASRLDGSTWTNYGYTF
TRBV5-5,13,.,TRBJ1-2,TGTGCCAGCAGCCCCAATCCCTCCGATGGCTACACCTTC,CASSPNPSDGYTF
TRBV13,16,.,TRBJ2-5,TGTGCCAGCAGCCCCCGACAGAGTTCCGGGCGCGAGACCCAGTACTTC,CASSPRQSSGRETQYF
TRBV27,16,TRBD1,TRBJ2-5,TGTGCCAGCAGCTCTCTCGGGACAGGGGACCGGGAGACCCAGTACTTC,CASSSLGTGDRETQYF
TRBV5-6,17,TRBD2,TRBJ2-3,TGTGCCAGCAGCTTGAGAACTAGCGGGGGGCCCACAGATACGCAGTATTTT,CASSLRTSGGPTDTQYF
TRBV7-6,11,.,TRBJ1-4,TGTGCCAGCAGCTCTGCAGAGGAACTGTTTTTT,CASSSAEELFF
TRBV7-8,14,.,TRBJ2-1,TGTGCCAGCAGCTTAGGAATAGGACCCAATGAGCAGTTCTTC,CASSLGIGPNEQFF
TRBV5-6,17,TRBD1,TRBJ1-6,TGTGCCAGCAGCTTGTTAGGGACAGGGTACCATAATTCACCCCTCCACTTT,CASSLLGTGYHNSPLHF
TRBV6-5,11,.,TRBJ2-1,TGTGCCAGCAGTAACGGACAAGGGGAGTTCTTC,CASSNGQGEFF
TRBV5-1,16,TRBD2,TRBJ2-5,TGCGCCAGCGCTGGGGGGCGGACTAGCGACCAAGAGACCCAGTACTTC,CASAGGRTSDQETQYF
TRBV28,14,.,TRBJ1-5,TGTGCCAGCAGGCCCGACAGGACTAATCAGCCCCAGCATTTT,CASRPDRTNQPQHF
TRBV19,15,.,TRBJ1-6,TGTGCCAGTAGTATGGCCGACGGGTATAATTCACCCCTCCACTTT,CASSMADGYNSPLHF
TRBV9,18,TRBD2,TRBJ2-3,TGTGCCAGCAGCGTAGAGGGGACTAGCGGGAGTTGGATAGATACGCAGTATTTT,CASSVEGTSGSWIDTQYF